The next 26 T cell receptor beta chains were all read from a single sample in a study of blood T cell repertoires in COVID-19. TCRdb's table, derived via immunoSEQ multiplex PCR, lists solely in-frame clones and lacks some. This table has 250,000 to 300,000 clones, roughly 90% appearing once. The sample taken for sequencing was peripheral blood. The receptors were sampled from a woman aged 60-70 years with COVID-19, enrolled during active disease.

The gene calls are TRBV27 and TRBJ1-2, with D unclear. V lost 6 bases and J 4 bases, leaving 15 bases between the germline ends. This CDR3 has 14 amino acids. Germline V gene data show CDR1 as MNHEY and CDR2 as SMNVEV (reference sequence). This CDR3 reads CASRIRFRPYGYTF. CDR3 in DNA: TGTGCCAGCAGAATCAGGTTTAGACCCTATGGCTACACCTTC.

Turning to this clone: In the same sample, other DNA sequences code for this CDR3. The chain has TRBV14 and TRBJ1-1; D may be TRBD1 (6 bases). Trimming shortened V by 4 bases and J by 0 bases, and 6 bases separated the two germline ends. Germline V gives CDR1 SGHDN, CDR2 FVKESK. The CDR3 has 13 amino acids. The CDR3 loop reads CASSRTVNTEAFF. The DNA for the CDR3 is TGTGCCAGCAGCCGGACAGTGAACACTGAAGCTTTCTTT.

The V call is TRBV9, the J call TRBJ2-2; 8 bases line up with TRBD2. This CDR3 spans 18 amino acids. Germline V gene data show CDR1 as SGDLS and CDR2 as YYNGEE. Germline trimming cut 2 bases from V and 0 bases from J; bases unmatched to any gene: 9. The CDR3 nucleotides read TGTGCCAGCAGCGTCGGGAGGGCCGGGAGTACGAACACCGGGGAGCTGTTTTTT. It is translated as CASSVGRAGSTNTGELFF.

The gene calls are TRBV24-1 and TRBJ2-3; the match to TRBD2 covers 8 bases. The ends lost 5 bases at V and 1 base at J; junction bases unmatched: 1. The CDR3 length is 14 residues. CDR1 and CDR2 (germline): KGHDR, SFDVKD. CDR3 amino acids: CATSGRGGTDTQYF. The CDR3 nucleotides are TGTGCCACCAGTGGGCGGGGGGGCACAGATACGCAGTATTTT.

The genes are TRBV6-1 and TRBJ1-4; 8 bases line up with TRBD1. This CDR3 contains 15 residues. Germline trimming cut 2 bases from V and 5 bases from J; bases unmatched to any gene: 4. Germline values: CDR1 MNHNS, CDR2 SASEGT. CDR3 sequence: CASSELWTGNEKLFF. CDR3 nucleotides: TGTGCCAGCAGTGAATTGTGGACAGGGAATGAAAAACTGTTTTTT.

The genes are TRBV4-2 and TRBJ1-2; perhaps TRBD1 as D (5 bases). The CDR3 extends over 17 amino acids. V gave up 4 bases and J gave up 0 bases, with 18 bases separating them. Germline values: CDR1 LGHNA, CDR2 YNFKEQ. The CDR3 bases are TGTGCCAGCAGCCTTGCGGGACGGAGGTATACTAACTATGGCTACACCTTC. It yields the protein CASSLAGRRYTNYGYTF.

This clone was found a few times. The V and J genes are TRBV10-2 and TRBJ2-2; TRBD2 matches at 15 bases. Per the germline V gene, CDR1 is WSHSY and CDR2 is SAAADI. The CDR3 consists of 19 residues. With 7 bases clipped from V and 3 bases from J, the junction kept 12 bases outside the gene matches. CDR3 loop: CASKSTGLAGGRYTGELFF. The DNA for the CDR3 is TGCGCCAGCAAATCTACGGGACTAGCGGGGGGACGGTACACCGGGGAGCTGTTTTTT.

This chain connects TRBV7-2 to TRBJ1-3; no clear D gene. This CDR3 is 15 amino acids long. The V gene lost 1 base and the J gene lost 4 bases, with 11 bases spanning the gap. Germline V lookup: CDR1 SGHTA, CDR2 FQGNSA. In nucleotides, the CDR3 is TGTGCCAGCAGCTTAGGACCCGGGTCAGGAAACACCATATATTTT. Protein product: CASSLGPGSGNTIYF.

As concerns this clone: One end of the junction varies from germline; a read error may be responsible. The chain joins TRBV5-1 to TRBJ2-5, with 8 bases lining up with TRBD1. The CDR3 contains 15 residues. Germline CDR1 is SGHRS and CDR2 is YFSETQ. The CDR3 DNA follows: TGCGCCAGCTATGCACTGACAGGGGATATGAGGACCCCGTACTTC. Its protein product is CASYALTGDMRTPYF.

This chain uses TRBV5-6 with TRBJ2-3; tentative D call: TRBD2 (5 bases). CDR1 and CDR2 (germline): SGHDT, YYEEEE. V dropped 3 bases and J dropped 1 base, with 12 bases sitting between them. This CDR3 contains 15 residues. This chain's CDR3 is CASSSWTFRTDTQYF. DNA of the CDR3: TGTGCCAGCAGCTCGTGGACTTTTCGCACAGATACGCAGTATTTT. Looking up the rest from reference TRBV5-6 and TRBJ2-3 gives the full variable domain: DAGVTQSPTHLIKTRGQQVTLRCSPKSGHDTVSWYQQALGQGPQFIFQYYEEEERQRGNFPDRFSGHQFPNYSSELNVNALLLGDSALYLCASSSWTFRTDTQYFGPGTRLTVL.

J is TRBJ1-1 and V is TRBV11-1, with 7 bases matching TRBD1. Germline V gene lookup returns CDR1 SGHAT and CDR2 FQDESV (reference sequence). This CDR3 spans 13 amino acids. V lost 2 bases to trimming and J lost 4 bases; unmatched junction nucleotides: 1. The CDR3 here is CASSLNRGTEAFF. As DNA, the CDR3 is TGTGCCAGCAGCTTAAACAGGGGCACTGAAGCTTTCTTT.

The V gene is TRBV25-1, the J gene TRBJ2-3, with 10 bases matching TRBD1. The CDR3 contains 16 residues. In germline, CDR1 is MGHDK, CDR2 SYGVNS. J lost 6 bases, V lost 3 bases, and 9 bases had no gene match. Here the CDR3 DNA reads TGTGCCAGCAGTGACACCCCGGGACAGGGGAATGATACGCAGTATTTT. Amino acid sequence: CASSDTPGQGNDTQYF.

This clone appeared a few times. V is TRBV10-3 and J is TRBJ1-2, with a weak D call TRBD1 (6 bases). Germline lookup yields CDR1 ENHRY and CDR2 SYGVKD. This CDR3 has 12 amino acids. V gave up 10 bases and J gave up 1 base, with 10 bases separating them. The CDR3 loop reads CATSDSNYGYTF. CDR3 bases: TGTGCCACCTCGGACAGTAACTATGGCTACACCTTC.

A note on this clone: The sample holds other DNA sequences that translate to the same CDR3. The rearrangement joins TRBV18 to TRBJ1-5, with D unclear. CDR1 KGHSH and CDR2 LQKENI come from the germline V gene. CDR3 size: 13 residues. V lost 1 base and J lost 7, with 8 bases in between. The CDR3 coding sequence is TGTGCCAGCTCACCACAAGGAGGACAGCCCCAGCATTTT. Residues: CASSPQGGQPQHF. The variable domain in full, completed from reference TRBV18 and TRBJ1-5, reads NAGVMQNPRHLVRRRGQEARLRCSPMKGHSHVYWYRQLPEEGLKFMVYLQKENIIDESGMPKERFSAEFPKEGPSILRIQQVVRGDSAAYFCASSPQGGQPQHFGDGTRLSIL.

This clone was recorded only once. The CDR3 DNA is TGCGCCAGCAGCCATAGAGCCACGGTAGCAGATACGCAGTATTTT. The encoded protein is CASSHRATVADTQYF. The chain is built from TRBV5-1 and TRBJ2-3; no definite D call. Looked up from germline, CDR1 is SGHRS and CDR2 is YFSETQ. This CDR3 is built from 15 residues. V was pared by 4 bases and J by 4 bases, with 16 bases between.

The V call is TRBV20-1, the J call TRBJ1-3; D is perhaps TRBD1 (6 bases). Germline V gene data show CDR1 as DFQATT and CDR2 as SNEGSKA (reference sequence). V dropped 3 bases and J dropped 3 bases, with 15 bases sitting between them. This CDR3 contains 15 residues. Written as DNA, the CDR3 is TGCAGTGCTAGTACAGGGACCAGGAATGGAAACACCATATATTTT. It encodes CSASTGTRNGNTIYF.

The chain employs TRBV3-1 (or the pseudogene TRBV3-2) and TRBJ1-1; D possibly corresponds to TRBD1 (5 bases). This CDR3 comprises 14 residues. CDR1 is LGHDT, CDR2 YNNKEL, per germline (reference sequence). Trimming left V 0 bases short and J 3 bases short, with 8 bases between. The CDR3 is CASSQEGGYTEAFF. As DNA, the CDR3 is TGTGCCAGCAGCCAAGAGGGGGGGTACACTGAAGCTTTCTTT.

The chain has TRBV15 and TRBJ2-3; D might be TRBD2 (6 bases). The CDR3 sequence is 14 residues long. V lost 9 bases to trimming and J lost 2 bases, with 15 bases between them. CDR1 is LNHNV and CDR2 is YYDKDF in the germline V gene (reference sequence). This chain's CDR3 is CATGKGGDTDTQYF. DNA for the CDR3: TGTGCCACGGGGAAAGGCGGGGACACAGATACGCAGTATTTT.

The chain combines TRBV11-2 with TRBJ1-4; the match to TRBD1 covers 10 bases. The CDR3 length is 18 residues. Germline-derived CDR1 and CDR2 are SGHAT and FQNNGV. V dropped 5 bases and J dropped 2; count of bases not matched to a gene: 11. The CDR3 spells CASSLQGGQGVTNEKLFF. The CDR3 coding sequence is TGTGCCAGCAGCCTCCAAGGAGGACAGGGGGTGACTAATGAAAAACTGTTTTTT.

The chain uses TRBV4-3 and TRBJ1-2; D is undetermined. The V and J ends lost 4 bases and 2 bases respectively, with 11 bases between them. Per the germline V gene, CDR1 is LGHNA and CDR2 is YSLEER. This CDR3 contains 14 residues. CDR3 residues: CASSRGTINYGYTF. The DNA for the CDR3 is TGCGCCAGCAGCCGTGGTACTATAAACTATGGCTACACCTTC.

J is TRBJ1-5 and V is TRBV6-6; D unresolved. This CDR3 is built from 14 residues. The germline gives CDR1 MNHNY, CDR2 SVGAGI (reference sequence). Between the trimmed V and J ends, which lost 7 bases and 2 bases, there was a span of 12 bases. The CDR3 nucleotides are TGTGCCAGCATCCCGTCTTTAGGCAATCAGCCCCAGCATTTT. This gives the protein CASIPSLGNQPQHF.

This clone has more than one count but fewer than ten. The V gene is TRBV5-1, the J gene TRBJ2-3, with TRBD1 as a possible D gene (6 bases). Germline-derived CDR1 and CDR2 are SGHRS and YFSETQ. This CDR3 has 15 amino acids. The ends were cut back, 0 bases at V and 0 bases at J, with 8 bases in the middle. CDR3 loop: CASSLERGSTDTQYF. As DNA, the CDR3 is TGCGCCAGCAGCTTGGAAAGGGGGAGCACAGATACGCAGTATTTT.

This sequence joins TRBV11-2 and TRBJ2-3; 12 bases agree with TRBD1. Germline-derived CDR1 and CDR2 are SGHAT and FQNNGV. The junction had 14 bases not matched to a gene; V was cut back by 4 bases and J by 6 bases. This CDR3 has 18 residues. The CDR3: CASSWSVWRDRGLDTQYF. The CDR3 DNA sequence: TGTGCCAGCAGCTGGAGCGTTTGGCGGGACAGGGGGCTTGATACGCAGTATTTT. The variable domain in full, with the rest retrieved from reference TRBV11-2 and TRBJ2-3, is EAGVAQSPRYKIIEKRQSVAFWCNPISGHATLYWYQQILGQGPKLLIQFQNNGVVDDSQLPKDRFSAERLKGVDSTLKIQPAKLEDSAVYLCASSWSVWRDRGLDTQYFGPGTRLTVL.

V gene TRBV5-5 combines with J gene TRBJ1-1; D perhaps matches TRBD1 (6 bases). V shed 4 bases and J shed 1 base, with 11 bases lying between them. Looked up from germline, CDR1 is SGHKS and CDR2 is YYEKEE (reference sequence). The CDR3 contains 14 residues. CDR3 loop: CASSIGTTNTEAFF. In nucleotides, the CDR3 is TGTGCCAGCAGCATCGGGACAACGAACACTGAAGCTTTCTTT.

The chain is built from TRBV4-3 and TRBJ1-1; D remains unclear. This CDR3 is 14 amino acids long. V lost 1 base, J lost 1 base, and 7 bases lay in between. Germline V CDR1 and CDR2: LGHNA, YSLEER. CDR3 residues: CASSQGAQNTEAFF. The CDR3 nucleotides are TGCGCCAGCAGCCAAGGGGCCCAGAACACTGAAGCTTTCTTT.

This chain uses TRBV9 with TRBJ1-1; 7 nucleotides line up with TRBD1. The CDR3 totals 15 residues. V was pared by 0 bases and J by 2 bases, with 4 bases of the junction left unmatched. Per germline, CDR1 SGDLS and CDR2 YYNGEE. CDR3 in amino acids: CASSVVAGGNTEAFF. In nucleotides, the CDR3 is TGTGCCAGCAGCGTAGTCGCAGGGGGAAACACTGAAGCTTTCTTT.